Presented here are 4 T cell receptor beta chains from one specimen sequenced in a study of cytomegalovirus exposure and HLA in healthy donors. A multiplex PCR was run with 60 Vbeta primers and 13 Jbeta primers. Libraries were prepared by immunoSEQ multiplex PCR; TCRdb keeps only in-frame clonotypes and omits some of them. The sample contains about 140,000 clones, 76% of which appear only once. The source material was PBMCs. Receptor source: a man between 18 and 35 years old in good health and CMV-seronegative.

The CDR3 region has the DNA TGTGCCAGTAAGGACTTCACAGATACGCAGTATTTT. It translates to CASKDFTDTQYF. V is TRBV19 and J is TRBJ2-3; TRBD2 might be the D (5 bases). The CDR3 is 12 residues long. Germline values: CDR1 LNHDA, CDR2 SQIVND (reference sequence). The ends were cut back, 7 bases at V and 2 bases at J, with 7 bases in the middle.

Written as DNA, the CDR3 is TGTGCCAGCCATCAGGATTATCAGCCCCAGCATTTT. Its protein product is CASHQDYQPQHF. This chain connects TRBV18 to TRBJ1-5; D is unresolved. The CDR3 sequence is 12 residues long. The V end was cut by 8 bases, the J end by 5 bases, with 10 bases between. Germline CDR1 reads KGHSH; CDR2 reads LQKENI.

The chain is built from TRBV28 and TRBJ2-1; 10 nucleotides match TRBD2. This CDR3 is 16 amino acids long. The V segment lost 6 bases and the J segment 4 bases; nucleotides outside the gene matches: 9. In germline, CDR1 is MDHEN, CDR2 SYDVKM. The CDR3 DNA sequence: TGTGCCAGCAGCGGACTAGCGGAAACGAGATACAATGAGCAGTTCTTC. The encoded protein is CASSGLAETRYNEQFF. Looking up the rest from reference TRBV28 and TRBJ2-1 gives the full variable domain: DVKVTQSSRYLVKRTGEKVFLECVQDMDHENMFWYRQDPGLGLRLIYFSYDVKMKEKGDIPEGYSVSREKKERFSLILESASTNQTSMYLCASSGLAETRYNEQFFGPGTRLTVL.

The chain recombines TRBV27 with TRBJ2-2, with TRBD1 as a possible D gene (6 bases). CDR1 MNHEY and CDR2 SMNVEV come from the germline V gene (reference sequence). The CDR3 length is 11 residues. V was trimmed by 3 bases and J by 11 bases, leaving 7 bases between them. The CDR3 loop reads CASSFGTELFF. Here the CDR3 DNA reads TGTGCCAGCAGTTTCGGGACAGAGCTGTTTTTT.